This T cell receptor (beta chain) was captured in a study of regulatory dendritic cells for organ transplantation (dated by TCRdb to 2016 to 2017). Broadly, across the study: The TCRbeta repertoires of sorted naive and memory CD4+ and CD8+ T cells were sequenced before and after allostimulation with regulatory or mature dendritic cells. The research as a whole found: In both subjects, allostimulation led to expansion of memory CD8+ clones, though the expansion induced by regulatory dendritic cells appeared to be more limited than that induced by mature dendritic cells. The repertoires of naive CD4+ and CD8+ T cells were highly diverse, while memory cell repertoires were less diverse, with memory CD8+ cells being the most oligoclonal. The authors pointed out considerable heterogeneity between individuals in the alloreactive memory CD8+ T cell pool, and only a couple of subjects were sequenced. Among the resting subsets, memory CD8+ T cells contained the most alloreactive TCR clonotypes.

A word on this clone: Its antigen is unknown. Base-call qualities are not available, and no considerably larger clone is one nucleotide away.

FACS was used to sort CD4+ or CD8+ cells into naive T cells (CD45RA+) and memory T cells (CD45RO+). The T cells used for TCR sequencing were obtained from a couple of healthy control subjects. For the mixed lymphocyte reactions, sorted T cell subsets left unstimulated acted as baseline controls. The Qiagen DNeasy Blood & Tissue Kit was used for extraction of genomic DNA. In the germline V gene, CDR1 corresponds to LGHNA and CDR2 to YSLEER. The CDR3 numbers 15 residues from cysteine through phenylalanine. Only the CDR3 part of the read is kept: 45 bases, read in frame from the first base. For this chain, trimming is 4 bases at the V end and 4 bases at the J end, and the number of junction bases without a gene match is 6. The TCRbeta CDR3 regions were amplified in a multiplexed two-step PCR with Vbeta-specific forward primers and Jbeta-specific reverse primers. Through the immunoSEQ service, TCRbeta libraries were sequenced on an Illumina instrument. The paper's data handling went like this. IMGT annotation was used to assign V, D and J genes, and synthetic CDR3 analogues were used to correct the counts for multiplex PCR bias. In the immunoSEQ Analyzer, repertoire clonality was calculated as one minus normalized Shannon entropy. Clonal expansion was defined by Fisher's exact test with Benjamini-Hochberg false discovery rate control, using two-tailed P<0.01. TCRdb stores this immuneACCESS table with in-frame sequences only. Part of the clones is absent; in the studies checked, under half of the shortfall reflects unresolved V genes, and no reason is known for the rest. D and trimming come from the DNA, and the V and J calls and clone size come from that table. The sample profile shows fewer than 40,000 clones; around nine tenths of them were found once. The ten top clones hold about 0.11% of the sample.

The receptor chain draws on TRBV4-3 and TRBJ1-5; the central 8 bases match TRBD1. The sample consisted of naive CD8+ T cells from blood. Read against the paper, the sample's cell subset or site label means: CD45RA+ naive T cells. This TCR came from a human donor in good health. The sequence in DNA is TGCGCCAGCAGCCCGTGGACAGGGAGGAATCAGCCCCAGCATTTT. Its product reads: CASSPWTGRNQPQHF.